The T cell receptor beta chain described here comes from a study of blood T cell repertoires in COVID-19. Background on the study: From the United States, Italy and Spain came samples of acute and convalescent COVID-19.

Original processing notes: Nucleated cell counts were estimated from reference gene primer amplification. The method was immunoSEQ multiplex PCR; TCRdb's version includes in-frame clones alone and lacks a portion of them. The D gene and trimming were derived from the DNA, and the V and J assignments and clone size from that table. Of under 250,000 clones in the sample, around 89% were seen once. The CDR3 covers 14 residues. Per the germline V gene, CDR1 is SQVTM and CDR2 is ANQGSEA. V was clipped by 2 bases and J by 3 bases; unmatched bases: 6. While infection was still active, Seattle patients were enrolled and then followed longitudinally.

Sequenced sample: peripheral blood. The rearrangement uses TRBV29-1 and TRBJ1-1; 7 bases line up with TRBD1. This TCR came from a man aged 25 to 40 with COVID-19, enrolled during active disease. The CDR3 DNA reads as TGCAGCGTTGAATGTGACAGGGTGGACACTGAAGCTTTCTTT. This sequence encodes CSVECDRVDTEAFF.